This T cell receptor beta chain appears in the sequencing data of a study of T cell changes during pregnancy in multiple sclerosis. Profiled with immunoSEQ multiplex PCR; TCRdb holds only in-frame clones, not every one. The data contain 20,000 to 30,000 clones, over 85% of them singletons. The CDR3 is made up of 16 amino acids. Trimming at V came to 0 bases and at J to 5 bases, leaving 6 bases not matched to a gene. Germline V lookup: CDR1 MNHEY, CDR2 SVGAGI. The TCR sequence derives from a female donor in good health, enrolled as a control in a pregnancy study. Sequenced material: CD8+ T cells from peripheral blood mononuclear cells, taken in the third trimester of pregnancy. V and J are TRBV6-5 and TRBJ2-3; TRBD2 aligns across 9 bases. The CDR3 here is CASSYSGGRVGDTQYF. CDR3 nucleotide sequence: TGTGCCAGCAGTTACTCGGGCGGGAGGGTTGGAGATACGCAGTATTTT.